Below, 15 T cell receptor beta chains from the same sample are listed, as sequenced in a study of T cells of healthy individuals. MiXCR, applied by TCRdb to the 5' RACE reads, yields one record per CDR3 protein. The sample records 50,000 to 55,000 distinct CDR3 sequences, under 15% being singletons. The receptors originated from a human donor in good health.

About this clonotype itself: A much larger clone differs from this one at a single base, so this may be a read error. The chain uses TRBV7-9 and TRBJ1-2; D unclear. CDR3 size: 14 residues. CDR1 and CDR2 (germline): SEHNR, FQNEAQ (reference sequence). CDR3 residues: CASSLNREVAGYNF. As DNA, the CDR3 is TGTGCCAGCAGCTTAAACCGGGAGGTCGCAGGCTACAACTTC.

The chain employs TRBV11-1 and TRBJ2-1; no clear D. CDR1 and CDR2 from the germline V gene are SGHAT and FQDESV (reference sequence). The V end was cut by 5 bases, the J end by 0 bases, with 14 bases between. This CDR3 comprises 16 residues. The CDR3 sequence is CASSLWSSGSYNEQFF. The CDR3 DNA sequence: TGTGCCAGCAGCCTTTGGTCTTCGGGCTCCTACAATGAGCAGTTCTTC. The full variable domain, rest sourced from reference TRBV11-1 and TRBJ2-1, is EAEVAQSPRYKITEKSQAVAFWCDPISGHATLYWYRQILGQGPELLVQFQDESVVDDSQLPKDRFSAERLKGVDSTLKIQPAELGDSAMYLCASSLWSSGSYNEQFFGPGTRLTVL.

This clonotype was recorded many times. The rearrangement joins TRBV18 to TRBJ2-3; tentatively, D is TRBD2 (6 bases). Trimming stripped 2 bases from V and 0 bases from J, with 15 bases between. The CDR3 spans 17 residues. Germline lookup yields CDR1 KGHSH and CDR2 LQKENI. CDR3 nucleotides: TGTGCCAGCTCACCAGAGGGACTGTATGCTAGCACAGATACGCAGTATTTT. Translation gives CASSPEGLYASTDTQYF.

This chain connects TRBV20-1 to TRBJ2-2, with no clear D. CDR3 length equals 17 residues. V lost 5 bases and J lost 2, with 21 bases in between. CDR1 and CDR2 from the germline V gene are DFQATT and SNEGSKA (reference sequence). CDR3 coding DNA: TGCAGTGCTGCTCGTCTGAATCACGGTGCCAACACCGGGGAGCTGTTTTTT. Its translation: CSAARLNHGANTGELFF.

This clonotype was observed a handful of times. The rearrangement uses TRBV29-1 and TRBJ1-2; a weak D match, TRBD1 (6 bases). Germline CDR1 SQVTM, CDR2 ANQGSEA. CDR3 length equals 13 residues. V was clipped by 6 bases and J by 4 bases, with 15 bases between them. The CDR3 DNA is TGCAGCGTGGATCAGGGGTCTAGCTATGGCTACACCTTC. Translation gives CSVDQGSSYGYTF.

The V call is TRBV3-1, the J call TRBJ2-7; 9 nucleotides match TRBD1. Germline V gene sequence: CDR1 LGHDT, CDR2 YNNKEL (reference sequence). V shed 3 bases and J 6 bases; nucleotides not matched to a gene: 9. This CDR3 contains 15 residues. CDR3 DNA sequence: TGTGCCAGCAGCCAGACCGGGACAGGGAGTGGCGAGCAGTACTTC. It specifies CASSQTGTGSGEQYF.

This clonotype was observed a handful of times. The chain combines TRBV4-1 with TRBJ1-6; TRBD1 matches 7 bases. After removal of 0 bases from V and 4 bases from J, the junction contained 3 bases not matched to a gene. Germline CDR1 is MGHRA and CDR2 is YSYEKL. This CDR3 spans 16 amino acids. Here the CDR3 DNA reads TGCGCCAGCAGCCAAGAACAGGGGATTTATAATTCACCCCTCCACTTT. It codes for CASSQEQGIYNSPLHF.

The chain has TRBV20-1 and TRBJ1-2; maybe TRBD1 (6 bases). Between the trimmed V and J ends, which lost 5 bases and 6 bases, there was a span of 22 bases. Germline CDR1 reads DFQATT; CDR2 reads SNEGSKA (reference sequence). The CDR3 loop spans 15 amino acids. For the CDR3, the DNA is TGCAGTGCTCGCCCCCCTTGGGGGCGCGAGGATGGCTACACCTTC. Its protein product is CSARPPWGREDGYTF.

The gene calls are TRBV2 and TRBJ2-3; no clear D. Deletions cut 5 bases from V and 7 bases from J, with 7 bases between. This CDR3 comprises 11 residues. CDR1 is SNHLY, CDR2 FYNNEI, per germline. CDR3 sequence: CASSNRNTQYF. The CDR3 DNA reads TGTGCCAGCAGTAACAGAAATACGCAGTATTTT. The entire variable domain, with the rest obtained from reference TRBV2 and TRBJ2-3, is as follows: EPEVTQTPSHQVTQMGQEVILRCVPISNHLYFYWYRQILGQKVEFLVSFYNNEISEKSEIFDDQFSVERPDGSNFTLKIRSTKLEDSAMYFCASSNRNTQYFGPGTRLTVL.

The table lists this clonotype with a few counts. J is TRBJ1-2 and V is TRBV7-3; tentative D call: TRBD1 (5 bases). V was clipped by 3 bases and J by 4 bases, with 9 bases between them. The CDR3 runs to 13 residues. Germline loops: CDR1 SGHTA, CDR2 FQGTGA. This CDR3 reads CASSLGRPYGYTF. CDR3 DNA: TGTGCCAGCAGCTTGGGACGGCCCTATGGCTACACCTTC.

The sample holds a few counts of this clonotype. The V gene is TRBV5-1, the J gene TRBJ2-7, with 7 nucleotides matching TRBD1. The junction had 2 bases not matched to a gene; V was cut back by 0 bases and J by 2 bases. Germline values: CDR1 SGHRS, CDR2 YFSETQ. The CDR3 has 14 amino acids. This chain's CDR3 is CASSLEGQTYEQYF. Here the CDR3 DNA reads TGCGCCAGCAGCTTGGAGGGACAGACCTACGAGCAGTACTTC.

V and J are TRBV6-2 or TRBV6-3 and TRBJ2-3; D tentatively fits TRBD1 or TRBD2 (5 bases each). Deletions cut 2 bases from V and 5 bases from J, with 14 bases between. Germline-derived CDR1 and CDR2 are MNHEY and SVGEGT. This CDR3 has 15 residues. CDR3 region: CASSYGRGGGDTQYF. The DNA for the CDR3 is TGTGCCAGCAGTTACGGCCGGGGCGGTGGAGATACGCAGTATTTT.

This clonotype was observed a handful of times. The V gene is TRBV3-1, the J gene TRBJ1-3, with a tentative D call TRBD1 (5 bases). The CDR3 extends over 12 amino acids. V was clipped by 1 base and J by 15 bases, with 13 bases between them. The germline CDR1 and CDR2 sequences are LGHDT and YNNKEL (reference sequence). In DNA form, the CDR3 reads TGTGCCAGCAGCCAAGCGTTTGGGACGGAATATTTT. Translation gives CASSQAFGTEYF.

This chain uses TRBV21-1 with TRBJ2-1; the table's D call, TRBD1, has no DNA check behind it. TRBV21-1 has pseudogene status. The CDR3 consists of 17 residues. CDR3 sequence (DNA): TGTGCCAGCAGCAAAGCTGTCTGTCAGGTCCGGTACAATGAGCAGTTCTTC. This sequence encodes CASSKAVCQVRYNEQFF.

The J gene is TRBJ2-7, the V gene TRBV11-1, with D possibly being TRBD2 (6 bases). The CDR3 contains 12 residues. The ends were cut back, 2 bases at V and 6 bases at J, with 8 bases in the middle. Per germline, CDR1 SGHAT and CDR2 FQDESV (reference sequence). In nucleotides, the CDR3 is TGTGCCAGCAGCTTACCGGGACTCGAGCAGTACTTC. This gives the protein CASSLPGLEQYF.